This note documents a single TCR beta chain sequence. Its binding antigen is unknown. No base qualities exist here, and no much larger clone lies one base off it. Collaborating institutions collected whole blood in K2EDTA tubes following their own protocols. For TCRbeta analysis, collaborators shipped samples as frozen whole blood, isolated PBMCs, or DNA extracted from either of those sample types. The immunoSEQ Assay, a bias-controlled multiplex PCR, was used to amplify TCRbeta CDR3 regions from genomic DNA. In the original analysis: The number of nucleated cells in each sample was estimated from the amplification of reference gene primers within the assay. Sequence reads were collapsed and filtered to measure the absolute abundance of every unique TCRbeta CDR3 rearrangement. For each sample, productive Simpson clonality was calculated as the square root of Simpson's diversity index across productive rearrangements. TCRdb stores this immuneACCESS table with in-frame sequences only. Part of the clones is absent; in the studies checked, under half of the shortfall reflects unresolved V genes, and no reason is known for the rest. That table supplies the V and J calls and clone size; D and trimming were determined from the DNA. This sample is represented by 140,000 or so clones; roughly 79% of them were singletons. Over 7% of the sample is in the top ten clones.

This sample is part of a study of blood T cell repertoires in COVID-19 (TCRdb year 2020). In the study overall: Collaborator samples came from the United States, Italy and Spain and covered acute and convalescent phases of COVID-19. The prospective study material was composed of cDNA or gDNA derived from T cells, B-cell-depleted T cells, or PBMCs. Deeply sampled blood TCRbeta repertoires from subjects exposed to, actively infected with, or recovered from COVID-19 were included in the dataset. The repertoires were released in a freely available public database meant as a resource for research on the immune response to SARS-CoV-2. Samples were obtained from the ongoing ImmuneRACE study (first 160 participants) and from 950 to 1,500 subjects provided by 6 global collaborators. Sample metadata almost always included a de-identified subject ID, COVID-19 status, age in years and sex. HLA class I and class II types, where available, came from metadata supplied by the sample provider rather than from assay-based typing.

There are 17 amino acids in the CDR3, from cysteine to phenylalanine inclusive. Just CDR3 DNA is preserved here, 51 bases in frame from base 1. CDR1 SGHAT and CDR2 FQNNGV were looked up in the germline V gene. Trimming removed 1 base from V and 4 bases from J; the gene matches leave 5 bases unexplained. Broader findings and caveats from the paper: How much clinical and demographic metadata was included differed by source and by participant, and the metadata was provided uncurated.

Material for sequencing was peripheral blood. The sequence derives from a man between 50 and 59 years old with active or convalescent COVID-19. This chain joins TRBV11-2 to TRBJ2-1, and TRBD2 matches 12 of the central bases. This receptor has the CDR3 CASSLGPTSGRYNEQFF. In nucleotides, the sequence is TGTGCCAGCAGCTTAGGCCCCACTAGCGGGAGGTACAATGAGCAGTTCTTC. The reference TRBV11-2 and TRBJ2-1 proteins fill in what lies around the CDR3, so the full variable domain reads EAGVAQSPRYKIIEKRQSVAFWCNPISGHATLYWYQQILGQGPKLLIQFQNNGVVDDSQLPKDRFSAERLKGVDSTLKIQPAKLEDSAVYLCASSLGPTSGRYNEQFFGPGTRLTVL.